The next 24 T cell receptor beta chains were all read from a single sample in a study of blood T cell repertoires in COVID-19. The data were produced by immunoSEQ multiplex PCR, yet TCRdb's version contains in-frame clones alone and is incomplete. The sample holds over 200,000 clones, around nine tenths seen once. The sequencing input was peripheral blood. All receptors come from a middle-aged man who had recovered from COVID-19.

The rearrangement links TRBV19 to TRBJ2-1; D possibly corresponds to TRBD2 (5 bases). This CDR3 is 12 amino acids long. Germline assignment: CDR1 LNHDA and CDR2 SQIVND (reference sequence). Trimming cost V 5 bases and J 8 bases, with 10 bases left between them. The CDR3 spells CASSLLGDEQFF. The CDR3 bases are TGTGCCAGTAGTCTACTCGGGGATGAGCAGTTCTTC.

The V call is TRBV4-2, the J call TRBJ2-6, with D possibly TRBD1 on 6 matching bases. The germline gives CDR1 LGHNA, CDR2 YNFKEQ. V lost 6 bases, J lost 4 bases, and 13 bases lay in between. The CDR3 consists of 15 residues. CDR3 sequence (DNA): TGTGCCAGCAGTCTTACAGGGACCGGGGCCAACGTCCTGACTTTC. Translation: CASSLTGTGANVLTF.

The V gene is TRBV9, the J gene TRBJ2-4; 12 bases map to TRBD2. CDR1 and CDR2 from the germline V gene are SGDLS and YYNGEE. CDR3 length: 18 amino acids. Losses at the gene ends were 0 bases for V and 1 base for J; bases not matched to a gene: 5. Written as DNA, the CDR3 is TGTGCCAGCAGCGTAGAGGGCACTAGCGGGGGGGCCAAAAACATTCAGTACTTC. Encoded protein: CASSVEGTSGGAKNIQYF.

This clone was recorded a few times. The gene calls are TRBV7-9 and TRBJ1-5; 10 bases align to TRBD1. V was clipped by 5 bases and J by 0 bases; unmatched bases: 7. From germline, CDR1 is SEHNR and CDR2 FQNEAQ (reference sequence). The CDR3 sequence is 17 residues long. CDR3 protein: CASSGGTGVSSNQPQHF. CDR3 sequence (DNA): TGTGCCAGCAGCGGCGGGACAGGGGTTAGTAGCAATCAGCCCCAGCATTTT.

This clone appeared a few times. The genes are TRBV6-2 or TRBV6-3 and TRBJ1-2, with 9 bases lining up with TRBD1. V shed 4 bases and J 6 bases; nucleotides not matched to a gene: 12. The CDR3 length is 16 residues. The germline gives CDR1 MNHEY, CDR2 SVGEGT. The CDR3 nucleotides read TGTGCCAGCAGTTCGATATTGGCCGGGACAGGGAATGGCTACACCTTC. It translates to CASSSILAGTGNGYTF.

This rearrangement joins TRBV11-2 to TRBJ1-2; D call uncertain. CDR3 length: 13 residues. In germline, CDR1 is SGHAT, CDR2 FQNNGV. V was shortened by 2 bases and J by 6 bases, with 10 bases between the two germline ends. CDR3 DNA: TGTGCCAGCAGCTTACTTAACATCGATGGCTACACCTTC. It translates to CASSLLNIDGYTF.

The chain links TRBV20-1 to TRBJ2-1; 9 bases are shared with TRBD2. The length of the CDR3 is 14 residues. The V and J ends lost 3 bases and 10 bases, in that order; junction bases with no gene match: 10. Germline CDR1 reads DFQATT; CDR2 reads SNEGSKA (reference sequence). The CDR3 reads CSASDLAGYREQFF. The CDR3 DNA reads TGCAGTGCTAGTGACCTAGCGGGGTATCGGGAGCAGTTCTTC.

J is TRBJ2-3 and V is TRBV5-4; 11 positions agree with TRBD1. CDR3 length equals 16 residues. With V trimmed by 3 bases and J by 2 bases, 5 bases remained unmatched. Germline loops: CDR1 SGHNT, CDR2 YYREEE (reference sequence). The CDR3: CASSSPGQGDTDTQYF. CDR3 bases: TGTGCCAGCAGCTCTCCGGGACAGGGGGACACAGATACGCAGTATTTT.

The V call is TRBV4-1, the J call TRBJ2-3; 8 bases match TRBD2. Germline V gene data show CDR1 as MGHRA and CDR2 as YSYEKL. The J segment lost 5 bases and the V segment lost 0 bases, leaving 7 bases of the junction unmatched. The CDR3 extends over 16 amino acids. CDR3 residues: CASSQEARGGGDTQYF. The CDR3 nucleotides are TGCGCCAGCAGCCAAGAGGCCCGGGGGGGCGGAGATACGCAGTATTTT.

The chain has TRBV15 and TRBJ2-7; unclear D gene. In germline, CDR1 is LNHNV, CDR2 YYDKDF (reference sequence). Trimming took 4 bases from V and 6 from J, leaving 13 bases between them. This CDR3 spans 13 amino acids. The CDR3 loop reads CATSTVYSSEQYF. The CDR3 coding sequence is TGTGCCACCAGCACCGTGTATTCGTCCGAGCAGTACTTC.

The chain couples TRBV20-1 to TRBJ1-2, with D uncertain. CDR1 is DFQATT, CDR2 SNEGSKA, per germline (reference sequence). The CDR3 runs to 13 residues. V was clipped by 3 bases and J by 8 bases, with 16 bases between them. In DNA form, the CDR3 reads TGCAGTGCTAGTGGTTCGGGTCTCGGGGGCTACACCTTC. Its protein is CSASGSGLGGYTF.

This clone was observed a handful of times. The CDR3 protein is CASSLVGKLAGALYNEQFF. CDR3 in DNA: TGTGCCAGCAGCTTGGTGGGGAAACTAGCGGGAGCCCTCTACAATGAGCAGTTCTTC. The V and J genes are TRBV5-6 and TRBJ2-1, with TRBD2 identical over 11 bases. The CDR3 consists of 19 residues. Germline V lookup: CDR1 SGHDT, CDR2 YYEEEE. Unmatched junction bases numbered 11, after V lost 0 bases and J lost 3 bases.

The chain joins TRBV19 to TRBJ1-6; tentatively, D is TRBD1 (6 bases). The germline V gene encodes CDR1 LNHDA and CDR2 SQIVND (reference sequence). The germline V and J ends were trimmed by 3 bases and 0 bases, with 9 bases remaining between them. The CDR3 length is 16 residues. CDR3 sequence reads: CASSIDRSSYNSPLHF. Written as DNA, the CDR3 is TGTGCCAGTAGTATCGACAGGAGCTCCTATAATTCACCCCTCCACTTT.

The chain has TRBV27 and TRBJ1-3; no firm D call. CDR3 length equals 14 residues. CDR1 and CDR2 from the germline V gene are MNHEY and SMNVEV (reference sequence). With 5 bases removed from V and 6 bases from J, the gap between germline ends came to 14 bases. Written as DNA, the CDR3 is TGTGCCAGCAGTCCGGCCCCGGCGGCAAACACCATATATTTT. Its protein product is CASSPAPAANTIYF.

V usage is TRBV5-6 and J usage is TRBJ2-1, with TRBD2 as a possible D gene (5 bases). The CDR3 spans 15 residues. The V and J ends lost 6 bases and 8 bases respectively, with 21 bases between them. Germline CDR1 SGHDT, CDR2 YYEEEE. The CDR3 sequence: CASINRDLPRDEQFF. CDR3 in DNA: TGTGCCAGCATCAACCGGGATCTCCCTCGGGATGAGCAGTTCTTC.

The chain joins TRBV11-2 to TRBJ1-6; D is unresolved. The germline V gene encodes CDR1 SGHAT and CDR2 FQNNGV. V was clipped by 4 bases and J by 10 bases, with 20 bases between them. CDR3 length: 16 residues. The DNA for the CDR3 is TGTGCCAGCAGCTCTCACTCCCCAAAAGGCGGCTCACCCCTCCACTTT. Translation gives CASSSHSPKGGSPLHF.

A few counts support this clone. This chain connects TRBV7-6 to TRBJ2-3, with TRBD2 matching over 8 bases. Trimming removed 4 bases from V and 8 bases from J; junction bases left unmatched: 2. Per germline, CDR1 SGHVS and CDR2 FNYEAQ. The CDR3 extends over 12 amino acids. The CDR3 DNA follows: TGTGCCAGCAGCTCCCGGGGGGGTACGCAGTATTTT. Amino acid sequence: CASSSRGGTQYF. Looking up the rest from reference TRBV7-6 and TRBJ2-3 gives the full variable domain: GAGVSQSPRYKVTKRGQDVALRCDPISGHVSLYWYRQALGQGPEFLTYFNYEAQQDKSGLPNDRFSAERPEGSISTLTIQRTEQRDSAMYRCASSSRGGTQYFGPGTRLTVL.

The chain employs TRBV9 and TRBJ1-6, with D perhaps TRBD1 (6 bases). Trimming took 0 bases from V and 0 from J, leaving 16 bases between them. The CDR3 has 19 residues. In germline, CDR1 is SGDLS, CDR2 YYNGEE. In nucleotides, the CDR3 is TGTGCCAGCAGCGTAGGGGGGCCGGGAACGAGCTCCTATAATTCACCCCTCCACTTT. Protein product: CASSVGGPGTSSYNSPLHF.

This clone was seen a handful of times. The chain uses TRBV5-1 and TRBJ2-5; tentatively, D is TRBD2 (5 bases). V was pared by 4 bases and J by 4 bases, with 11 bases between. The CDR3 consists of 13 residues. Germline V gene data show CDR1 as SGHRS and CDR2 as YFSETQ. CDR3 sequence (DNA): TGCGCCAGCAGCGGGCGCGGGCTAGAGACCCAGTACTTC. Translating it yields CASSGRGLETQYF.

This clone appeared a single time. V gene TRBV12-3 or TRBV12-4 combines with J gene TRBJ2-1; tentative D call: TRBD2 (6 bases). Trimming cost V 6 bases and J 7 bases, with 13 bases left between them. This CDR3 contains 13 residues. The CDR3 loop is CASRPGTQNEQFF. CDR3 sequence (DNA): TGTGCCAGCAGGCCCGGGACTCAAAATGAGCAGTTCTTC.

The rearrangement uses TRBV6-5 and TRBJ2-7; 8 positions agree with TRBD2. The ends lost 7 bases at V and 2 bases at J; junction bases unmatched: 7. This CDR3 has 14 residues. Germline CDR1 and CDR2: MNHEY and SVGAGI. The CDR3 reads CASISGSTPYEQYF. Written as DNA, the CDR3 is TGTGCCAGCATCAGCGGGAGTACCCCCTACGAGCAGTACTTC.

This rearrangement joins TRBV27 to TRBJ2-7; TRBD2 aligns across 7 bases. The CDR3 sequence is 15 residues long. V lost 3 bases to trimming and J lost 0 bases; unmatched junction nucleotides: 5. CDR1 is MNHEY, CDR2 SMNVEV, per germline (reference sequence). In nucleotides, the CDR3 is TGTGCCAGCAGTTTGTACGGGGGGACCTCCTACGAGCAGTACTTC. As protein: CASSLYGGTSYEQYF.

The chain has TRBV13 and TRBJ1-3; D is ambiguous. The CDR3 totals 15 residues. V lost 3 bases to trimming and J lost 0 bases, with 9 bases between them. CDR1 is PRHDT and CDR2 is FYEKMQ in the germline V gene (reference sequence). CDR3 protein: CASSFTHNSGNTIYF. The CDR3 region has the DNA TGTGCCAGCAGCTTTACCCACAACTCTGGAAACACCATATATTTT.

The CDR3 protein is CASSLGLSYEQYF. The CDR3 coding sequence is TGTGCCAGCAGCTTAGGATTGAGCTACGAGCAGTACTTC. The V gene is TRBV7-8, the J gene TRBJ2-7; D is undetermined. CDR1 is SGHVS and CDR2 is FQNEAQ in the germline V gene. CDR3 length: 13 residues. With 1 base removed from V and 3 bases from J, the gap between germline ends came to 7 bases.